This T cell receptor (beta chain) derives from a study of technical replicates of blood from several donors. V lost 1 base and J lost 3, with 9 bases in between. The germline V gene has CDR1 SGHTA and CDR2 FQGNSA. This CDR3 region has 14 residues. The protocol was immunoSEQ multiplex PCR, while the TCRdb copy is restricted to in-frame clones and leaves out a portion. Of over 50,000 clones in the sample, about 90% were seen once. The source is a human donor in good health. Some clones in this sample may be carry-over from other donors' samples. The sample was PBMCs. The J gene is TRBJ1-2, the V gene TRBV7-2; tentative D call: TRBD1 (6 bases). CDR3 loop: CASSLESGDYGYTF. For the CDR3, the DNA is TGTGCCAGCAGCTTAGAATCAGGGGACTATGGCTACACCTTC.